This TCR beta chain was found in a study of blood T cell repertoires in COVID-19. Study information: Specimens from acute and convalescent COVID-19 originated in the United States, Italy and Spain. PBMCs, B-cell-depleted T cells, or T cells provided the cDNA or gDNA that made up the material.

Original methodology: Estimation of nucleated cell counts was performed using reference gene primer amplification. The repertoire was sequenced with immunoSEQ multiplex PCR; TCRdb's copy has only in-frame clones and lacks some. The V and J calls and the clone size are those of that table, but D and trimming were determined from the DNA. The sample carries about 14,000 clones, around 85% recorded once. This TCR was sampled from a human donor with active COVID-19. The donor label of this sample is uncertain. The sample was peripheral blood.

The CDR3 spells CSSTPRPTGETQYF. CDR3 in DNA: TGCAGCTCAACCCCGAGGCCGACTGGCGAGACCCAGTACTTC. The chain uses TRBV29-1 and TRBJ2-5, with D unclear. The CDR3 has 14 residues. V lost 8 bases, J lost 5 bases, and 21 bases lay in between. The germline gives CDR1 SQVTM, CDR2 ANQGSEA.